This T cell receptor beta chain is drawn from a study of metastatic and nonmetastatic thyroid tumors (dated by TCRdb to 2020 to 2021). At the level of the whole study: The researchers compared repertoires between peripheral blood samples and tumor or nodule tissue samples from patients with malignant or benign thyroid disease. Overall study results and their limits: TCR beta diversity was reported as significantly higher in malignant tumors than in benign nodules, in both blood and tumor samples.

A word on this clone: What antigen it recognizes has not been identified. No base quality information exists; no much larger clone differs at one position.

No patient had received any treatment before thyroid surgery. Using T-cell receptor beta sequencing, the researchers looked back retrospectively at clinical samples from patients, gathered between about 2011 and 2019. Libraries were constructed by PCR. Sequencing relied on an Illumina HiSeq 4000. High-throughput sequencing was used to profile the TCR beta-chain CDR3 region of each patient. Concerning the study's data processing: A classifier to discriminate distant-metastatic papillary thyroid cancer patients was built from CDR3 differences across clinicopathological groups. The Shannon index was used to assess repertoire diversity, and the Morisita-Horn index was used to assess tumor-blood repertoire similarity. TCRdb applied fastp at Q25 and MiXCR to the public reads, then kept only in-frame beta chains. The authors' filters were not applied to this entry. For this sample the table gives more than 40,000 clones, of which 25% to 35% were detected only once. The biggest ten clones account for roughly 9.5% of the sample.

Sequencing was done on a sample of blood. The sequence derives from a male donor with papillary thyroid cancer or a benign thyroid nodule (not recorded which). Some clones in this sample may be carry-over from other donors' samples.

The bases are TGTGCCAGCAGCTCGCAACCTAGCGGGACGATCTCCTACGAGCAGTACTTC. This yields the protein CASSSQPSGTISYEQYF. The receptor chain draws on TRBV11-2 and TRBJ2-7; 9 central bases correspond to TRBD2. Looking up the germline V gene yields CDR1 SGHAT and CDR2 FQNNGV. Trimmed from V: 4 bases; trimmed from J: 0 bases; junction bases lacking a gene match: 10. From the cysteine through the phenylalanine, the CDR3 covers 17 amino acids. Here the CDR3 DNA is all that survives: 51 bases in frame from base 1.